The present T cell receptor beta chain was sequenced within a study of blood T cell repertoires in COVID-19 (dated by TCRdb to 2020 to 2021). In terms of the full investigation: Collaborator samples came from the United States, Italy and Spain and covered acute and convalescent phases of COVID-19. The material from the prospective study consisted of cDNA or gDNA derived from T cells, B-cell-depleted T cells, or PBMCs. Subjects who had been exposed to COVID-19, were actively infected with it, or had recovered from it provided the deeply sampled blood TCRbeta repertoires that made up the dataset. The repertoires were released in a freely available public database meant as a resource for research on the immune response to SARS-CoV-2. The samples were drawn from two sources: the first 160 participants of the ongoing ImmuneRACE study, and about 1,300 subjects contributed by 6 global collaborators. Sample metadata almost always included a de-identified subject ID, COVID-19 status, age in years and sex. Where available, HLA class I and class II types were taken from metadata supplied by the sample provider and were not determined by assay-based typing.

As concerns this clone: Its antigen remains undetermined. No base quality values were provided; no much bigger clone lies one nucleotide off.

One collaborating source in Seattle enrolled patients during active infection and followed them longitudinally through the course of disease. Collaborating institutions collected whole blood in K2EDTA tubes following their own protocols. For TCRbeta analysis, collaborators shipped samples as frozen whole blood, isolated PBMCs, or DNA extracted from either of those sample types. Results and caveats for the whole study, not just this receptor: The amount of clinical and demographic metadata varied by source and participant and was provided uncurated.

TCRbeta CDR3 regions were amplified from genomic DNA using the immunoSEQ Assay, a bias-controlled multiplex PCR. In the paper's pipeline: The number of nucleated cells in each sample was estimated from the amplification of reference gene primers within the assay. To quantify the absolute abundance of each unique TCRbeta CDR3 rearrangement, sequence reads were collapsed and filtered. Productive Simpson clonality was computed per sample as the square root of Simpson's diversity index over productive rearrangements. Here the immuneACCESS table is served through TCRdb, limited to in-frame sequences with V and J called. Missing clones are a known gap in these copies; in checked studies unresolved V genes cover under half, and the rest lacks a known reason. V and J calls and clone size are as listed in that table; D and trimming were resolved from the DNA. In this sample the table shows under 300,000 clones, 80% to 90% of which occur a single time. The ten largest clones add up to roughly 14% of the sample.

CDR3 length: 14 amino acids, cysteine to phenylalanine. Of the read, only the CDR3 DNA is kept; its 42 bases are in frame from base 1. A distance of 17 bases separates the germline ends of V and J, which lose 6 bases and 6 bases respectively. The germline V gene (reference sequence) yields MNHEY for CDR1 and SMNVEV for CDR2. The clonotype comes from a woman in her 70s with COVID-19, enrolled during active disease. Recombination joined TRBV27 with TRBJ1-2; no D segment can be confidently identified. Source material: peripheral blood. The CDR3 protein is CASSSYGSPHGYTF. The sequenced DNA is TGTGCCAGCAGCTCCTACGGGAGTCCGCATGGCTACACCTTC.